This TCR beta chain comes out of a study of T cells in Graves' hyperthyroidism and ophthalmopathy. Points from the study as a whole: Blood also held most thyroid clonotypes expanded beyond 0.001. Ophthalmopathy was predicted by the model a median of roughly 6.6 months ahead of onset.

It was RNA transcripts that yielded the amplified TCR beta CDR3 regions. HTBI primers were employed in a first-round RT-PCR of the TCR CDR3. A single record per CDR3 protein comes from TCRdb applying MiXCR to the multiplex PCR reads. The sample lists approximately 400,000 distinct CDR3 sequences, roughly 25% occurring once. This sample holds PBMCs from approximately 9 ml fresh peripheral blood. This clonotype has a handful of counts. Its antigen is unidentified. Germline CDR1 is MNHEY and CDR2 is SMNVEV (reference sequence). The CDR3 consists of 17 residues. V was clipped by 3 bases and J by 0 bases, with 16 bases between them.

Sequencing was performed on blood. This rearrangement joins TRBV27 to TRBJ2-3; TRBD2 is a possible D gene (6 bases). The receptor was isolated from a man between 45 and 60 years old with Graves' hyperthyroidism. This CDR3 reads CASSFEGGTKSTDTQYF. The CDR3 DNA reads TGTGCCAGCAGTTTTGAGGGAGGCACCAAGAGCACAGATACGCAGTATTTT.